These 27 T cell receptor beta chains share one sample of origin, sequenced in a study of blood T cell repertoires in COVID-19 (dated by TCRdb to about 2020). The library relied on the immunoSEQ multiplex PCR assay. TCRdb limited this immuneACCESS table to in-frame rearrangements with V and J called. A share of clones is missing; checked studies link under half to unresolved V genes, and the rest is unexplained. A total of about 370,000 clones appear in this sample, 89% of them only once. About 3% of the sample goes to the ten largest clones. The sequenced sample consisted of peripheral blood. These TCRs come from a woman in her twenties or thirties with COVID-19, enrolled during active disease.

The chain uses TRBV18 and TRBJ1-1; D might be TRBD1 (5 bases). The germline V gene encodes CDR1 KGHSH and CDR2 LQKENI. The V and J ends lost 3 bases and 3 bases respectively, with 8 bases between them. The CDR3 totals 13 residues. The CDR3, as DNA: TGTGCCAGCTCACCTATACAGGACACTGAAGCTTTCTTT. Amino acid sequence: CASSPIQDTEAFF.

The gene calls are TRBV19 and TRBJ2-5; D perhaps matches TRBD2 (5 bases). This CDR3 contains 14 residues. The V end lost 7 bases, the J end lost 1 base, and 13 bases lay between the germline ends. Germline CDR1 and CDR2: LNHDA and SQIVND (reference sequence). CDR3 DNA: TGTGCCAGTACCTCCGAGGGTCCCCAAGAGACCCAGTACTTC. Amino acid sequence: CASTSEGPQETQYF.

V usage is TRBV2 and J usage is TRBJ1-5; the D gene is possibly TRBD1 (6 bases). The CDR3 has 15 amino acids. The V end lost 4 bases, the J end lost 7 bases, and 17 bases lay between the germline ends. The germline CDR1 and CDR2 sequences are SNHLY and FYNNEI. As DNA, the CDR3 is TGTGCCAGCAGTGCCCAAGGACAGCTAGGCCAGCCCCAGCATTTT. Translated, it gives CASSAQGQLGQPQHF. Based on the CDR3 plus reference TRBV2 and TRBJ1-5, the full variable domain is EPEVTQTPSHQVTQMGQEVILRCVPISNHLYFYWYRQILGQKVEFLVSFYNNEISEKSEIFDDQFSVERPDGSNFTLKIRSTKLEDSAMYFCASSAQGQLGQPQHFGDGTRLSIL.

The V call is TRBV6-5, the J call TRBJ2-7; TRBD1 matches at 7 bases. CDR3 length equals 15 residues. Germline CDR1 and CDR2: MNHEY and SVGAGI. The V and J ends lost 5 bases and 1 base, in that order; junction bases with no gene match: 8. Here the CDR3 DNA reads TGTGCCAGCAGTAAGAGCCTGGACAGGTCCTACGAGCAGTACGTC. Translation gives CASSKSLDRSYEQYV.

As DNA, the CDR3 is TGTGCCAGCAGTTACGACAGGGACCGCGCCGGGGAGCTGTTTTTT. Its protein product is CASSYDRDRAGELFF. This chain joins TRBV6-5 and TRBJ2-2, with 7 bases identical to TRBD1. The V gene's germline CDR1 is MNHEY and CDR2 SVGAGI. The CDR3 runs to 15 residues. The ends lost 2 bases at V and 6 bases at J; junction bases unmatched: 6.

Here the CDR3 DNA reads TGTGCCACCAGTGTAGTAGCACATGAGCAGTTCTTC. This sequence encodes CATSVVAHEQFF. The chain combines TRBV24-1 with TRBJ2-1; D uncertain. The CDR3 has 12 amino acids. V gave up 5 bases and J gave up 8 bases, with 9 bases separating them. Germline loops: CDR1 KGHDR, CDR2 SFDVKD.

The rearrangement links TRBV7-2 to TRBJ2-5, with D possibly TRBD2 on 6 matching bases. Trimming left V 8 bases short and J 4 bases short, with 20 bases between. Germline values: CDR1 SGHTA, CDR2 FQGNSA. The CDR3 is made up of 15 amino acids. CDR3 nucleotides: TGTGCCAGCGTGCTTTTTATAGCGGAGGGAGAGACCCAGTACTTC. Translated: CASVLFIAEGETQYF.

This clone was observed a single time. The gene calls are TRBV24-1 and TRBJ1-5; D is perhaps TRBD1 (6 bases). The germline CDR1 and CDR2 sequences are KGHDR and SFDVKD. CDR3 length: 16 residues. Trimming removed 3 bases from V and 7 bases from J, with 18 bases in between. CDR3 protein: CATSDPDMGAGQPQHF. The CDR3 nucleotides are TGTGCCACCAGTGATCCGGACATGGGGGCGGGCCAGCCCCAGCATTTT.

The rearrangement joins TRBV9 to TRBJ2-3, with 12 nucleotides matching TRBD2. The CDR3 loop spans 13 amino acids. Trimming cost V 9 bases and J 3 bases; bases outside gene matches: 2. Germline loops: CDR1 SGDLS, CDR2 YYNGEE. CDR3 sequence (DNA): TGTGCCAACGGACTAGCGGGAACAGATACGCAGTATTTT. This gives the protein CANGLAGTDTQYF. The full variable domain, rest sourced from reference TRBV9 and TRBJ2-3, is DSGVTQTPKHLITATGQRVTLRCSPRSGDLSVYWYQQSLDQGLQFLIQYYNGEERAKGNILERFSAQQFPDLHSELNLSSLELGDSALYFCANGLAGTDTQYFGPGTRLTVL.

This chain joins TRBV2 and TRBJ2-2; possibly TRBD2 for D (7 bases). Trimming took 7 bases from V and 2 from J, leaving 20 bases between them. This CDR3 region has 17 residues. Germline assignment: CDR1 SNHLY and CDR2 FYNNEI. The CDR3 is CASTPEWGGANTGELFF. The CDR3 DNA sequence: TGTGCCAGCACCCCAGAGTGGGGGGGGGCAAACACCGGGGAGCTGTTTTTT.

V is TRBV7-2 and J is TRBJ2-3; no clear D gene. The CDR3 spans 14 residues. Trimming left V 5 bases short and J 7 bases short, with 16 bases between. Germline CDR1 reads SGHTA; CDR2 reads FQGNSA. The CDR3 protein is CASSLYPPSNTQYF. The CDR3 DNA sequence: TGTGCCAGCAGCCTCTACCCCCCCTCAAATACGCAGTATTTT. The full variable domain, rest sourced from reference TRBV7-2 and TRBJ2-3, is GAGVSQSPSNKVTEKGKDVELRCDPISGHTALYWYRQSLGQGLEFLIYFQGNSAPDKSGLPSDRFSAERTGGSVSTLTIQRTQQEDSAVYLCASSLYPPSNTQYFGPGTRLTVL.

The chain carries TRBV7-2 and TRBJ1-6, with a tentative D call TRBD1 (5 bases). The germline V gene encodes CDR1 SGHTA and CDR2 FQGNSA. The V gene lost 0 bases and the J gene lost 9 bases, with 12 bases spanning the gap. The CDR3 contains 15 residues. In DNA, the CDR3 is TGTGCCAGCAGCTTAGCGGACATTGCCCCTTCACCCCTCCACTTT. This gives the protein CASSLADIAPSPLHF.

The rearrangement uses TRBV6-5 and TRBJ1-6; no reliable D call. The germline V gene encodes CDR1 MNHEY and CDR2 SVGAGI. Trimming removed 2 bases from V and 8 bases from J, with 10 bases in between. The CDR3 consists of 14 residues. The CDR3 coding sequence is TGTGCCAGCAGTTACGATGGGAGTGATTCACCCCTCCACTTT. Translating gives CASSYDGSDSPLHF.

The chain couples TRBV27 to TRBJ2-3; possibly TRBD1 for D (5 bases). The CDR3 runs 13 residues. Trimming shortened V by 7 bases and J by 2 bases, and 10 bases separated the two germline ends. Germline lookup yields CDR1 MNHEY and CDR2 SMNVEV (reference sequence). DNA of the CDR3: TGTGCCAGCAATGGGGCTACCACAGATACGCAGTATTTT. Protein: CASNGATTDTQYF.

This chain connects TRBV6-4 to TRBJ2-4, with 9 bases aligning to TRBD1. This CDR3 is 18 amino acids long. Germline assignment: CDR1 MRHNA and CDR2 SNTAGT. The ends lost 2 bases at V and 0 bases at J; junction bases unmatched: 8. The DNA of the CDR3 is TGTGCCAGCAGTGACCCCGGGACAGGGTGCTTAGCCAAAAACATTCAGTACTTC. Translated: CASSDPGTGCLAKNIQYF.

The CDR3 coding sequence is TGTGCCTGGATGGCCTTCGGCTACACCTTC. Its translation: CAWMAFGYTF. This chain connects TRBV30 to TRBJ1-2; D gene uncertain. Deletions cut 4 bases from V and 8 bases from J, with 8 bases between. CDR3 length: 10 residues. The germline gives CDR1 GTSNPN, CDR2 SVGIG (reference sequence).

The chain employs TRBV11-3 and TRBJ1-4, with D maybe TRBD1 (6 bases). Germline V gene lookup returns CDR1 SGHNT and CDR2 YENEEA. This CDR3 has 13 residues. V dropped 6 bases and J dropped 7 bases, with 12 bases sitting between them. The CDR3 protein is CASSGGSTEKLFF. The CDR3 bases are TGTGCCAGCAGTGGGGGCAGTACTGAAAAACTGTTTTTT.

The chain recombines TRBV19 with TRBJ2-7; TRBD1 matches 8 bases. Germline assignment: CDR1 LNHDA and CDR2 SQIVND (reference sequence). The J segment lost 7 bases and the V segment lost 4 bases, leaving 18 bases of the junction unmatched. This CDR3 contains 17 residues. CDR3 loop: CASSTPPGQANSGEQYF. CDR3 coding DNA: TGTGCCAGTAGTACACCTCCGGGACAGGCGAACTCGGGGGAGCAGTACTTC.

V and J are TRBV23-1 and TRBJ1-4; possible D gene TRBD1, 6 bases. TRBV23-1 belongs to the ORF category, with a function that is uncertain. This CDR3 has 14 residues. V lost 7 bases, J lost 8 bases, and 17 bases lay in between. This chain's CDR3 is CASTRTGFIEKLFF. The CDR3, as DNA: TGCGCCAGCACACGAACAGGGTTTATCGAAAAACTGTTTTTT.

The chain links TRBV7-9 to TRBJ1-1, with D hard to call. Trimming took 2 bases from V and 4 from J, leaving 11 bases between them. The germline V gene has CDR1 SEHNR and CDR2 FQNEAQ (reference sequence). This CDR3 comprises 14 residues. CDR3 sequence: CASSLKEEGTEAFF. CDR3 nucleotide sequence: TGTGCCAGCAGCTTAAAGGAGGAGGGCACTGAAGCTTTCTTT.

The chain carries TRBV27 and TRBJ1-1; possible D gene TRBD1, 5 bases. V was clipped by 3 bases and J by 3 bases, with 11 bases between them. CDR1 and CDR2 (germline): MNHEY, SMNVEV (reference sequence). The CDR3 sequence is 14 residues long. The CDR3 sequence is CASSFFRGDTEAFF. CDR3 sequence (DNA): TGTGCCAGCAGTTTTTTCCGGGGGGACACTGAAGCTTTCTTT.

The V call is TRBV6-2 or TRBV6-3, the J call TRBJ1-1, with D unresolved. The CDR3 runs 11 residues. The germline V gene has CDR1 MNHEY and CDR2 SVGEGT. V was trimmed by 5 bases and J by 4 bases, leaving 5 bases between them. The CDR3 protein is CASSHTTEAFF. Written as DNA, the CDR3 is TGTGCCAGCAGTCACACCACTGAAGCTTTCTTT.

V gene TRBV7-9 combines with J gene TRBJ1-6; D is perhaps TRBD1 (5 bases). V was trimmed by 3 bases and J by 10 bases, leaving 13 bases between them. The CDR3 is 14 amino acids. CDR1 is SEHNR and CDR2 is FQNEAQ in the germline V gene (reference sequence). The CDR3 DNA reads as TGTGCCAGCAGCTTGGGCCAGGGTGGATCACCCCTCCACTTT. This translates into CASSLGQGGSPLHF.

The V and J genes are TRBV19 and TRBJ1-5; 9 positions match TRBD1. The V gene's germline CDR1 is LNHDA and CDR2 SQIVND (reference sequence). This CDR3 spans 16 amino acids. V shed 5 bases and J 7 bases; nucleotides not matched to a gene: 12. The CDR3 bases are TGTGCCAGTAGTCCCTACCCGACAGGGGGAATCCAGCCCCAGCATTTT. This sequence encodes CASSPYPTGGIQPQHF.

V is TRBV7-8 and J is TRBJ2-1, with 9 bases identical to TRBD2. J gave up 12 bases and V 0 bases, and 9 bases lay outside the gene matches. The CDR3 spans 15 residues. Germline lookup yields CDR1 SGHVS and CDR2 FQNEAQ. This CDR3 reads CASSLARTSEKGQFF. The CDR3 DNA reads TGTGCCAGCAGCTTAGCGCGGACTAGCGAGAAAGGGCAGTTCTTC.

In the case of this clone: The same CDR3 is also encoded by other DNA sequences in this sample. The rearrangement joins TRBV6-5 to TRBJ2-3, with TRBD2 matching 11 bases. There are 15 residues in the CDR3. Germline V CDR1 and CDR2: MNHEY, SVGAGI. With 4 bases clipped from V and 3 bases from J, the junction kept 3 bases outside the gene matches. The CDR3 nucleotides read TGTGCCAGCAGTTCCCGGACTAGCGGGACAGATACGCAGTATTTT. Translated, it gives CASSSRTSGTDTQYF.

This rearrangement joins TRBV11-3 to TRBJ2-1, with TRBD2 matching over 12 bases. The CDR3 sequence is 17 residues long. The V segment lost 0 bases and the J segment 9 bases; nucleotides outside the gene matches: 9. CDR1 and CDR2 from the germline V gene are SGHNT and YENEEA. The CDR3, as DNA: TGTGCCAGCAGCTTAGATCCCCTATCTAGCGGGAGGGGTGAGCAGTTCTTC. It codes for CASSLDPLSSGRGEQFF.